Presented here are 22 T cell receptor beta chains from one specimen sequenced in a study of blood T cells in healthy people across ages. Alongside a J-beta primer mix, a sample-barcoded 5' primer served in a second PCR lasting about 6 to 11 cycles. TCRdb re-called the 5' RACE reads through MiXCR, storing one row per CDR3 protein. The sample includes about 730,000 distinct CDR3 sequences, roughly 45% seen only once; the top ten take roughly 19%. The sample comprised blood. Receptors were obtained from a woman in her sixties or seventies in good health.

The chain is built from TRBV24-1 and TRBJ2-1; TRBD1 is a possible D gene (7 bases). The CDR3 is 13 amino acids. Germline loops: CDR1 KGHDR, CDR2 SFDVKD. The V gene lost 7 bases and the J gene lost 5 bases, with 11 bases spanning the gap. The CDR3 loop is CATSAGQNNEQFF. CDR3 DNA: TGTGCCACCAGCGCGGGACAGAACAATGAGCAGTTCTTC.

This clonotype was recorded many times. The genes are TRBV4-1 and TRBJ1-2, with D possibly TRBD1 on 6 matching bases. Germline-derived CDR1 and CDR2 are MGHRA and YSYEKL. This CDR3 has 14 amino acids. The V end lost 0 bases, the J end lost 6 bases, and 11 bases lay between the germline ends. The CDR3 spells CASSQDRGNHGYTF. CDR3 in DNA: TGCGCCAGCAGCCAAGACAGGGGAAACCATGGCTACACCTTC.

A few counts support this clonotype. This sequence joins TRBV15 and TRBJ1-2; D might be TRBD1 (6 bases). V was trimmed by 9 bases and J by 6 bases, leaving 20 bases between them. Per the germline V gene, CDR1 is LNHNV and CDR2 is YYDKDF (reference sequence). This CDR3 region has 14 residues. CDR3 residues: CATSTGNPFHGYTF. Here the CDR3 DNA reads TGTGCCACGTCAACAGGGAATCCCTTTCATGGCTACACCTTC.

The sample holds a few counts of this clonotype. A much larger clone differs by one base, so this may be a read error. The CDR3 reads CASSDAGGAEDTQYF. In DNA, the CDR3 is TGTGCCAGCAGTGACGCGGGGGGGGCAGAGGATACGCAGTATTTT. This chain uses TRBV6-4 with TRBJ2-3, with 9 bases aligning to TRBD2. The CDR3 has 15 residues. Germline V CDR1 and CDR2: MRHNA, SNTAGT. Trimming removed 2 bases from V and 6 bases from J; junction bases left unmatched: 6.

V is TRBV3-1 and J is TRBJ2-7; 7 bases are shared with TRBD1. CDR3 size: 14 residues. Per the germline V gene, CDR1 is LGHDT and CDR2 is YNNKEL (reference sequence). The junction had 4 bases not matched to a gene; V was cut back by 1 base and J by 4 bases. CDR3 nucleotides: TGTGCCAGCAGCCAAGCGGGACAGCAGTACGAGCAGTACTTC. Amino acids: CASSQAGQQYEQYF.

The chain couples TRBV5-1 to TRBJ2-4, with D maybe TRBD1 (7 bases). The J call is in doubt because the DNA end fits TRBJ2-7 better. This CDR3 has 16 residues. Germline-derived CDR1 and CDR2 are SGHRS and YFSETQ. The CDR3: CASSSVVQGDFYEQYF. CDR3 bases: TGCGCCAGCAGCTCCGTAGTGCAGGGGGACTTTTACGAGCAGTACTTC.

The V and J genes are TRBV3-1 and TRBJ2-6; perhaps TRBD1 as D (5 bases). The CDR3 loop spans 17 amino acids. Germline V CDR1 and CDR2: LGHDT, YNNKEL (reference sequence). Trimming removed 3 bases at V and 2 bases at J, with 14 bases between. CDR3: CASSHVTRDTGANVLTF. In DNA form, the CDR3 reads TGTGCCAGCAGCCATGTTACCAGGGATACTGGGGCCAACGTCCTGACTTTC.

In DNA, the CDR3 is TGTGCCAGCAGCTTGGGGGGCATTGACGAGACCCAGTACTTC. Protein product: CASSLGGIDETQYF. The rearrangement uses TRBV7-3 and TRBJ2-5, with D perhaps given as TRBD1 or TRBD2 (6 bases each). Germline assignment: CDR1 SGHTA and CDR2 FQGTGA. CDR3 length equals 14 residues. V was shortened by 3 bases and J by 5 bases, with 13 bases between the two germline ends.

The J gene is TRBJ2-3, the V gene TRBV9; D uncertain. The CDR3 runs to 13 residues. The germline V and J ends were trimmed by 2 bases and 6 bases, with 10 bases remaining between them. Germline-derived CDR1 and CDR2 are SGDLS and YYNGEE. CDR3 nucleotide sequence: TGTGCCAGCAGCGTCGACCGTTGGGATACGCAGTATTTT. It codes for CASSVDRWDTQYF.

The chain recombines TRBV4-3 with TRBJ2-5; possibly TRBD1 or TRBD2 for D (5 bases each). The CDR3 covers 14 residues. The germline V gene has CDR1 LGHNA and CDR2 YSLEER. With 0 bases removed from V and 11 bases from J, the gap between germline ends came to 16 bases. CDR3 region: CASSQDRGLGGQYF. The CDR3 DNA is TGCGCCAGCAGCCAAGATCGGGGCTTAGGCGGGCAGTACTTC.

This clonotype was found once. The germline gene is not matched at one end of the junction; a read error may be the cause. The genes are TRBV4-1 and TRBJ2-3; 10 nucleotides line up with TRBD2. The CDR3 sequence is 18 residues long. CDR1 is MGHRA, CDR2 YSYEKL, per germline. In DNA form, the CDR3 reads TGCGCCAGCAGTCAAGGGGAGATACTAGCGGGACCCCCAGATACGCAGTATTTT. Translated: CASSQGEILAGPPDTQYF.

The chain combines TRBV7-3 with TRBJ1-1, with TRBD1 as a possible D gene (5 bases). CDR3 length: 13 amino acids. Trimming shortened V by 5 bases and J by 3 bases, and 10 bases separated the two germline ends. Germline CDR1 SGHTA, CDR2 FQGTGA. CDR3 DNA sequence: TGTGCCAGCAGCCGCGGACAAGACACTGAAGCTTTCTTT. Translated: CASSRGQDTEAFF. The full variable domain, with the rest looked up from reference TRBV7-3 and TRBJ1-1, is GAGVSQTPSNKVTEKGKYVELRCDPISGHTALYWYRQSLGQGPEFLIYFQGTGAADDSGLPNDRFFAVRPEGSVSTLKIQRTERGDSAVYLCASSRGQDTEAFFGQGTRLTVV.

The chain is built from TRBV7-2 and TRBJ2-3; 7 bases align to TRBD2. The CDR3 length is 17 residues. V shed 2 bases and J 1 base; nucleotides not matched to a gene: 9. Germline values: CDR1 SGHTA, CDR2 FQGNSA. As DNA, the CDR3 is TGTGCCAGCAGCTTACATGCGCGCGGGGGAGGCACAGATACGCAGTATTTT. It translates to CASSLHARGGGTDTQYF.

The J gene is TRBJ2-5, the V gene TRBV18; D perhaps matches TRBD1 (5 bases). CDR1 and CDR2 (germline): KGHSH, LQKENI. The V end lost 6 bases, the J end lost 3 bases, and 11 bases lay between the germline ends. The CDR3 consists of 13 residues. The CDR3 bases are TGTGCCAGCTCGGACCCCAGGGAAGAGACCCAGTACTTC. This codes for CASSDPREETQYF. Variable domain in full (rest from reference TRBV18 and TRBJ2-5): NAGVMQNPRHLVRRRGQEARLRCSPMKGHSHVYWYRQLPEEGLKFMVYLQKENIIDESGMPKERFSAEFPKEGPSILRIQQVVRGDSAAYFCASSDPREETQYFGPGTRLLVL.

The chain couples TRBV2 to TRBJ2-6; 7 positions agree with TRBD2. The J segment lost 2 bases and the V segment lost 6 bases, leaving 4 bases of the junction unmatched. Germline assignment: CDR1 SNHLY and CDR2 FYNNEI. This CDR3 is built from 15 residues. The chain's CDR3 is CASRGGATGANVLTF. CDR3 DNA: TGTGCCAGCAGGGGAGGGGCAACTGGGGCCAACGTCCTGACTTTC.

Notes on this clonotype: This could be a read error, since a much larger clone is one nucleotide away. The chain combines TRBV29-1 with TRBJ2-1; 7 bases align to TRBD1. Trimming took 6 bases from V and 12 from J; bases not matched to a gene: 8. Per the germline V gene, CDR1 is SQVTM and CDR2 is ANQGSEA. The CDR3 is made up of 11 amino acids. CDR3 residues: CSVTGTVGQFF. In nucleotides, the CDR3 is TGCAGCGTAACCGGGACAGTGGGGCAGTTCTTC.

The CDR3 bases are TGTGCCAGCAGCTCCGGGACTAGCGGGGCCCAGGGCAATGAGCAGTTCTTC. As protein: CASSSGTSGAQGNEQFF. This chain joins TRBV7-9 and TRBJ2-1; 13 bases map to TRBD2. Germline V gene data show CDR1 as SEHNR and CDR2 as FQNEAQ (reference sequence). The CDR3 contains 17 residues. The J segment lost 6 bases and the V segment lost 4 bases, leaving 9 bases of the junction unmatched.

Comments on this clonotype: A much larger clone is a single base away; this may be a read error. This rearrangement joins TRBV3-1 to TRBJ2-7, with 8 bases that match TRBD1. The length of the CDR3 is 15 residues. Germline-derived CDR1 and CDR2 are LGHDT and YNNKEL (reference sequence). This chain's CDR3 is CASSQLGQGPYERYF. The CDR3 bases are TGTGCCAGCAGCCAACTTGGACAGGGACCCTACGAGCGGTACTTC.

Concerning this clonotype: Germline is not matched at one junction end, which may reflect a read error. CDR3 in DNA: TGTGCCGGCAGCTTAGGTCAAGGGGCTAGCACAGATACGCAGTATTTT. Its protein is CAGSLGQGASTDTQYF. V is TRBV11-2 and J is TRBJ2-3, with a tentative D call TRBD1 (5 bases). Germline V gene sequence: CDR1 SGHAT, CDR2 FQNNGV. The CDR3 contains 16 residues.

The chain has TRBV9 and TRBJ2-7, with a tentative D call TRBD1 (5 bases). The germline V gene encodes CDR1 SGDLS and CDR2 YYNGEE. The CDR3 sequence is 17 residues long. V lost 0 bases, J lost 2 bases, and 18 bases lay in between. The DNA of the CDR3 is TGTGCCAGCAGCGTAGATGCAGGGCCTAGGATCCCCTACGAGCAGTACTTC. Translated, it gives CASSVDAGPRIPYEQYF.

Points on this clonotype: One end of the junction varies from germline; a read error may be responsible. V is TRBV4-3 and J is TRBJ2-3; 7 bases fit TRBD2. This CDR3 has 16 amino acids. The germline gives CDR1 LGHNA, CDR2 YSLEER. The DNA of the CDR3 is TGCGCCGGCAGCCAGGCTAGCACTGGCGGGAGTGATACGCAGTATTTT. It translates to CAGSQASTGGSDTQYF.

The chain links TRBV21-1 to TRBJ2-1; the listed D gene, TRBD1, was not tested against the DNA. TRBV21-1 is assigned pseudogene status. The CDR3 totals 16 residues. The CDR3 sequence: CASSQNPGQGPAEQFF. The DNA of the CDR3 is TGTGCCAGCAGTCAGAACCCGGGACAGGGACCTGCTGAGCAGTTCTTC.